The clone carrying this T cell receptor beta chain has just a few counts. Its antigen remains unidentified. These data are taken from a study of beta chain features in type 1 diabetes. Study conclusions and caveats: HLA influence on TCRB rearrangement stayed unresolved here. Among patients, naive, central memory and Treg TCRB repertoires appeared more similar than among healthy donors. Moderately but significantly shorter TCRB CDR3s were found in Type 1 diabetes patients in all four CD4+ subsets.

Germline-derived CDR1 and CDR2 are SGHTA and FQGNSA. V was cut by 7 bases and J by 4 bases, with 16 bases left in between. The CDR3 extends over 15 amino acids. Sorting gave populations that all exceeded 95% purity. Expressed TCRB transcripts were sequenced because the isolated RNA had all been reverse transcribed beforehand. TCRdb's copy holds only in-frame clones and misses some; the assay was immunoSEQ multiplex PCR. The profile shows hundreds of thousands of clones, 13% to 15% of them singletons. The V and J genes are TRBV7-2 and TRBJ2-2, with unresolved D. Sequencing was performed on naive CD4+ T cells from blood. The TCR sequence derives from a man aged 25 to 45 with type 1 diabetes. The CDR3 sequence: CASTPHQVGTGELFF. CDR3 sequence (DNA): TGTGCCAGCACCCCTCATCAGGTCGGCACCGGGGAGCTGTTTTTT.